These 25 T cell receptor beta chains were sequenced from one sample in a study of blood T cell repertoires in COVID-19. Produced via immunoSEQ multiplex PCR; TCRdb's table is partial and in-frame only. The repertoire includes about 36,000 clones, over 75% of them detected once, and about 30% sits in the top ten. Sequenced sample: peripheral blood. These receptors all stem from a man in his sixties with acute or convalescent COVID-19.

CDR3 sequence (DNA): TGTGCCAGTAGTATGCTAGCGGGAGGTTCAGATACGCAGTATTTT. Amino acids: CASSMLAGGSDTQYF. The chain employs TRBV19 and TRBJ2-3, with TRBD2 matching 11 bases. Germline V gene lookup returns CDR1 LNHDA and CDR2 SQIVND (reference sequence). The CDR3 totals 15 residues. V was pared by 3 bases and J by 4 bases, with 3 bases of the junction left unmatched.

This clone has a single count. V usage is TRBV30 and J usage is TRBJ2-1; unclear D gene. The ends were cut back, 3 bases at V and 0 bases at J, with 9 bases in the middle. The V gene's germline CDR1 is GTSNPN and CDR2 SVGIG (reference sequence). CDR3 length: 14 amino acids. CDR3 in DNA: TGTGCCTGGAGCGGTTATGGCTCCTACAATGAGCAGTTCTTC. Translation: CAWSGYGSYNEQFF.

This chain links TRBV10-3 with TRBJ2-5, with TRBD2 matching over 11 bases. The V segment lost 4 bases and the J segment 6 bases; nucleotides outside the gene matches: 16. Germline V lookup: CDR1 ENHRY, CDR2 SYGVKD. CDR3 length equals 18 residues. CDR3 residues: CAISGLAGSTLEGKTQYF. The CDR3 DNA follows: TGTGCCATCAGTGGACTAGCGGGGTCTACCCTCGAAGGAAAGACCCAGTACTTC.

The genes are TRBV5-5 and TRBJ2-5, with D perhaps matching TRBD1 (6 bases). The CDR3 covers 14 residues. The ends were cut back, 4 bases at V and 3 bases at J, with 13 bases in the middle. Germline-derived CDR1 and CDR2 are SGHKS and YYEKEE (reference sequence). CDR3 in amino acids: CASSVVGGEETQYF. Written as DNA, the CDR3 is TGTGCCAGCAGCGTGGTAGGGGGAGAAGAGACCCAGTACTTC.

This chain connects TRBV6-2 or TRBV6-3 to TRBJ2-7; 9 positions match TRBD2. The CDR3 is 16 residues long. The trim removed 3 bases at V and 5 bases at J, leaving 11 bases unmatched. Germline CDR1 and CDR2: MNHEY and SVGEGT. The CDR3 here is CASSYVPGLAGDEQYF. DNA of the CDR3: TGTGCCAGCAGTTATGTTCCGGGACTAGCAGGGGACGAGCAGTACTTC.

The V call is TRBV9, the J call TRBJ1-2; D remains unclear. Trimming stripped 3 bases from V and 4 bases from J, with 16 bases between. The CDR3 sequence is 15 residues long. Germline assignment: CDR1 SGDLS and CDR2 YYNGEE. For the CDR3, the DNA is TGTGCCAGCAGCGCCCACTCGGAGGGTATCTATGGCTACACCTTC. This codes for CASSAHSEGIYGYTF.

This rearrangement joins TRBV6-2 or TRBV6-3 to TRBJ1-2; D might be TRBD1 (6 bases). Trimming cost V 2 bases and J 6 bases, with 13 bases left between them. From germline, CDR1 is MNHEY and CDR2 SVGEGT. The CDR3 sequence is 14 residues long. CDR3 protein: CASSYSPGVNGYTF. CDR3 DNA sequence: TGTGCCAGCAGTTACAGTCCAGGGGTTAATGGCTACACCTTC.

In its sample, this clone was seen a few times. The chain joins TRBV3-1 (or the pseudogene TRBV3-2) to TRBJ1-6, with 10 bases lining up with TRBD1. V shed 2 bases and J 13 bases; nucleotides not matched to a gene: 11. Germline assignment: CDR1 LGHDT and CDR2 YNNKEL (reference sequence). The CDR3 runs 16 residues. CDR3 amino acids: CASSQSDRGKRLPLHF. CDR3 DNA: TGTGCCAGCAGCCAATCGGACAGGGGGAAACGTCTCCCCCTCCACTTT.

The chain links TRBV5-4 to TRBJ1-2; perhaps TRBD1 as D (6 bases). V was pared by 0 bases and J by 6 bases, with 9 bases between. Germline-derived CDR1 and CDR2 are SGHNT and YYREEE (reference sequence). CDR3 length: 13 residues. The CDR3: CASSLDRDNGYTF. The CDR3, as DNA: TGTGCCAGCAGCTTGGACAGGGATAATGGCTACACCTTC.

Here the CDR3 reads CAISERASGNTGELFF. The CDR3 DNA reads TGTGCCATCAGTGAGAGGGCTAGCGGGAACACCGGGGAGCTGTTTTTT. The chain links TRBV10-3 to TRBJ2-2; 7 bases fit TRBD2. V lost 2 bases to trimming and J lost 1 base; unmatched junction nucleotides: 4. CDR1 is ENHRY, CDR2 SYGVKD, per germline. CDR3 length: 16 residues.

J is TRBJ2-7 and V is TRBV11-3; 11 bases are a match to TRBD1. CDR1 and CDR2 (germline): SGHNT, YENEEA. The CDR3 consists of 15 residues. J was trimmed by 4 bases and V by 4 bases; bases with no gene match: 6. In DNA form, the CDR3 reads TGTGCCAGCAGCTACGGACAGGGGGCAGGGTACGAGCAGTACTTC. Amino acid sequence: CASSYGQGAGYEQYF.

J is TRBJ2-2 and V is TRBV7-2, with D possibly matching TRBD1 (6 bases). V was shortened by 10 bases and J by 4 bases, with 13 bases between the two germline ends. Germline V gene lookup returns CDR1 SGHTA and CDR2 FQGNSA. CDR3 length: 13 residues. CDR3 loop: CANDQGRTGELFF. The DNA for the CDR3 is TGTGCCAATGATCAGGGGCGCACCGGGGAGCTGTTTTTT.

The rearrangement joins TRBV30 to TRBJ1-5; D is perhaps TRBD1 (5 bases). The CDR3 loop spans 16 amino acids. V was clipped by 1 base and J by 0 bases, with 13 bases between them. Germline V gives CDR1 GTSNPN, CDR2 SVGIG (reference sequence). CDR3 residues: CAWSGPGGDSNQPQHF. The CDR3 DNA follows: TGTGCCTGGAGTGGCCCGGGGGGGGATAGCAATCAGCCCCAGCATTTT.

This rearrangement joins TRBV5-4 to TRBJ1-6, with 11 bases aligning to TRBD1. V dropped 4 bases and J dropped 3; count of bases not matched to a gene: 6. CDR3 length: 17 amino acids. Germline lookup yields CDR1 SGHNT and CDR2 YYREEE (reference sequence). The CDR3 is CASSRGQGGSYNSPLHF. The CDR3 bases are TGTGCCAGCAGCAGGGGACAGGGGGGGAGCTATAATTCACCCCTCCACTTT.

The chain has TRBV13 and TRBJ1-3, with 9 nucleotides matching TRBD1. The CDR3 spans 18 residues. Germline-derived CDR1 and CDR2 are PRHDT and FYEKMQ (reference sequence). The V and J ends lost 3 bases and 0 bases, in that order; junction bases with no gene match: 9. CDR3 nucleotide sequence: TGTGCCAGCAGCTTGAACCGGGACAGGGCTTTCTCTGGAAACACCATATATTTT. It is translated as CASSLNRDRAFSGNTIYF.

The genes are TRBV27 and TRBJ2-1; the match to TRBD2 covers 14 bases. Per germline, CDR1 MNHEY and CDR2 SMNVEV (reference sequence). The CDR3 extends over 16 amino acids. V lost 3 bases, J lost 7 bases, and 5 bases stayed unmatched. The CDR3 sequence: CASSFGLAGGLNEQFF. DNA of the CDR3: TGTGCCAGCAGTTTCGGACTAGCGGGAGGTTTGAATGAGCAGTTCTTC.

The J gene is TRBJ2-1, the V gene TRBV5-1, with D possibly TRBD2 on 6 matching bases. V lost 0 bases and J lost 8, with 12 bases in between. Germline-derived CDR1 and CDR2 are SGHRS and YFSETQ. The CDR3 is 14 residues long. CDR3 region: CASSLGASADEQFF. In DNA form, the CDR3 reads TGCGCCAGCAGCTTGGGTGCTAGCGCCGATGAGCAGTTCTTC.

CDR3 loop: CATSSPGSSYNSPLHF. CDR3 DNA: TGTGCCACCAGCAGTCCTGGGAGCTCCTATAATTCACCCCTCCACTTT. V usage is TRBV15 and J usage is TRBJ1-6; D ambiguous. From germline, CDR1 is LNHNV and CDR2 YYDKDF (reference sequence). This CDR3 has 16 amino acids. The V end lost 3 bases, the J end lost 0 bases, and 9 bases lay between the germline ends.

The chain couples TRBV20-1 to TRBJ2-3, with TRBD1 matching 10 bases. The CDR3 runs to 19 residues. V gave up 3 bases and J gave up 2 bases; unmatched junction bases: 17. Germline lookup yields CDR1 DFQATT and CDR2 SNEGSKA (reference sequence). This CDR3 is CSASIRRGQGTLYTDTQYF. As DNA, the CDR3 is TGCAGTGCTAGTATCCGACGGGGACAGGGGACTCTGTACACAGATACGCAGTATTTT.

The chain links TRBV5-1 to TRBJ2-7; 11 nucleotides agree with TRBD2. Germline-derived CDR1 and CDR2 are SGHRS and YFSETQ. V lost 0 bases and J lost 1; bases outside the gene matches: 6. CDR3 length: 17 residues. In DNA form, the CDR3 reads TGCGCCAGCAGCTTGGGCGGGTCTAGCGGGAGGTCCTACGAGCAGTACTTC. Its protein is CASSLGGSSGRSYEQYF.

This sequence joins TRBV5-5 and TRBJ2-1; the D gene is possibly TRBD1 (6 bases). Germline assignment: CDR1 SGHKS and CDR2 YYEKEE (reference sequence). V was clipped by 4 bases and J by 8 bases, with 19 bases between them. The CDR3 totals 15 residues. CDR3 residues: CASSDSTGRQYEQFF. The DNA for the CDR3 is TGTGCCAGCAGCGACTCGACAGGCCGTCAGTATGAGCAGTTCTTC. Complete variable domain (other parts from reference TRBV5-5 and TRBJ2-1): DAGVTQSPTHLIKTRGQQVTLRCSPISGHKSVSWYQQVLGQGPQFIFQYYEKEERGRGNFPDRFSARQFPNYSSELNVNALLLGDSALYLCASSDSTGRQYEQFFGPGTRLTVL.

This clone was observed a handful of times. V and J are TRBV6-5 and TRBJ1-1; D might be TRBD1 (6 bases). The CDR3 extends over 13 amino acids. V lost 10 bases and J 4 bases, leaving 16 bases between the germline ends. Germline CDR1 is MNHEY and CDR2 is SVGAGI. CDR3 residues: CAIHRDIGTEAFF. DNA for the CDR3: TGTGCCATACACCGGGACATCGGCACTGAAGCTTTCTTT.

The rearrangement joins TRBV19 to TRBJ1-3, with 7 bases lining up with TRBD1. V trimming: 2 bases; J trimming: 5 bases; junction bases outside the gene matches: 12. Germline CDR1 reads LNHDA; CDR2 reads SQIVND (reference sequence). The CDR3 runs to 17 residues. The CDR3 region is CASSISLDREGRNTIYF. The DNA for the CDR3 is TGTGCCAGTAGTATATCCCTCGACAGGGAAGGAAGAAACACCATATATTTT.

The V call is TRBV2, the J call TRBJ2-5; 8 nucleotides match TRBD1. After removal of 8 bases from V and 5 bases from J, the junction contained 7 bases not matched to a gene. This CDR3 comprises 13 residues. Germline assignment: CDR1 SNHLY and CDR2 FYNNEI. For the CDR3, the DNA is TGTGCCAGCGGGGGCAGGGGGCGGGAGACCCAGTACTTC. It codes for CASGGRGRETQYF.

The chain recombines TRBV11-3 with TRBJ1-1, with D unresolved. Germline loops: CDR1 SGHNT, CDR2 YENEEA. The V and J ends lost 0 bases and 5 bases respectively, with 16 bases between them. The CDR3 covers 16 residues. CDR3 protein: CASSLDPGRLETEAFF. The CDR3 nucleotides read TGTGCCAGCAGCTTAGATCCGGGGAGGCTTGAGACTGAAGCTTTCTTT.